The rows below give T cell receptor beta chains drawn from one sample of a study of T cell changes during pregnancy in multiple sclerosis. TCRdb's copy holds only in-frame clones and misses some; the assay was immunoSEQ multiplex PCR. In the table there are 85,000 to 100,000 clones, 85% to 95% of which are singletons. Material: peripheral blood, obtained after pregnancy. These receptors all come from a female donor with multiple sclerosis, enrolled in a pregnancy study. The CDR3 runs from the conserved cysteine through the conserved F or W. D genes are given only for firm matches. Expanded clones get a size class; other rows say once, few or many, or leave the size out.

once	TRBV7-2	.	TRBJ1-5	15	TGTGCCAGCAGCTTAGCGCTGGCCAACGAACAGCCCCAGCATTTT	CASSLALANEQPQHF
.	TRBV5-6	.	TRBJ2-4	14	TGTGCCAGCAGCCGAGGGGGATCGAAAAACATTCAGTACTTC	CASSRGGSKNIQYF
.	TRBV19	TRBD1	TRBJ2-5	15	TGTGCCAGTAGTCCCCGGGACAGGGGGCGCGAGACCCAGTACTTC	CASSPRDRGRETQYF
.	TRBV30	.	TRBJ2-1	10	TGTGCCTGGGGCGACAGGAAGCAGTTCTTC	CAWGDRKQFF
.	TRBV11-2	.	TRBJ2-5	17	TGTGCCAGCAGCTTAAGTACCGGGACAAGAACACAAGAGACCCAGTACTTC	CASSLSTGTRTQETQYF
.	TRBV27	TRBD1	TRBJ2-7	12	TGTGCCAGCAGTCCAGGGGGCGGCGAGCAGTACTTC	CASSPGGGEQYF
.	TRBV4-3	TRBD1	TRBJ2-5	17	TGCGCCAGCAGCCAAGAAGGGCGGGACAGGGGTGTTGAGACCCAGTACTTC	CASSQEGRDRGVETQYF
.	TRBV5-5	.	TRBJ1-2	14	TGTGCCAGCAGCTTGGAGGTGGGCCTCTATGGCTACACCTTC	CASSLEVGLYGYTF
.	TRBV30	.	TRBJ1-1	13	TGTGCCTGGGTCCCGAGATCGTTCACTGAAGCTTTCTTT	CAWVPRSFTEAFF
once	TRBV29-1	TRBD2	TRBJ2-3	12	TGCAGCGTGACTAGCGGGAGGCATACGCAGTATTTT	CSVTSGRHTQYF
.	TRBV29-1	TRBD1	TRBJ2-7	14	TGCAGCGTTGAGCCGGGACAGGGGGCAAACGAGCAGTACTTC	CSVEPGQGANEQYF
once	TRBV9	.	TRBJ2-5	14	TGTGCCAGCAGCGTAGATGGCGGGGCGGAGACCCAGTACTTC	CASSVDGGAETQYF
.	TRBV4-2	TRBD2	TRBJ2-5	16	TGTGCCAGCAGCGAGATTGAGGCGGGGGGGCTAGAGACCCAGTACTTC	CASSEIEAGGLETQYF
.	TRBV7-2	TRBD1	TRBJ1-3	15	TGTGCCAGCAGCTTAGCAACAGGGGGCGGAAACACCATATATTTT	CASSLATGGGNTIYF
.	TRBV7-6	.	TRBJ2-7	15	TGTGCCAGCAGCCCCGAAGCAGGGCTCTCCCTCGAGCAGTACTTC	CASSPEAGLSLEQYF
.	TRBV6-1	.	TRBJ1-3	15	TGTGCCAGCAGTGCTACAGGGTCCCCTGGAAACACCATATATTTT	CASSATGSPGNTIYF
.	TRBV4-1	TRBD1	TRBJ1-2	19	TGCGCCAGCAGCCAATTACCGGGGCCTCAGACAGGGTCGGACTATGGCTACACCTTC	CASSQLPGPQTGSDYGYTF
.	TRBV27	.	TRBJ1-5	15	TGTGCCAGCAGTTTAACAACCCGGGGTAATCAGCCCCAGCATTTT	CASSLTTRGNQPQHF
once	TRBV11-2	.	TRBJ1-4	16	TGTGCCAGCAGCGTGGGGTGGGGGGGCCGACTTGAAAAACTGTTTTTT	CASSVGWGGRLEKLFF
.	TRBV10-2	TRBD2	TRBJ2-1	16	TGCGCCAGCCAAAGGGGGGGGCTAGCGGGTCTCAATGAGCAGTTCTTC	CASQRGGLAGLNEQFF
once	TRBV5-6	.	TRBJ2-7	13	TGTGCCAGCAACTCCCTGGGCCGTTACGAGCAGTACTTC	CASNSLGRYEQYF
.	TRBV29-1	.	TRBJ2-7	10	TGCAGCGGTGGTGACACCGAGCAGTACTTC	CSGGDTEQYF
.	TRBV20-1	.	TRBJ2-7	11	TGCAGTGCTAGTCCGTTCGGGGAGCAGTACTTC	CSASPFGEQYF
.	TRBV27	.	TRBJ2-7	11	TGTGCCAGCAGTTCCGCCTACGAGCAGTACTTC	CASSSAYEQYF